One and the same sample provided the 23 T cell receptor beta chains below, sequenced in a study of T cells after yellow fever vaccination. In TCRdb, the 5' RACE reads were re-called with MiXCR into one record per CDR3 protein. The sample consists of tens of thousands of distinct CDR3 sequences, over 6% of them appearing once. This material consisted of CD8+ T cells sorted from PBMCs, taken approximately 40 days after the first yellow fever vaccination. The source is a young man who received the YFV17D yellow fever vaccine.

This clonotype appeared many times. The CDR3 nucleotides read TGTGCCAGCAGCTTTAAACAGGGCTATGGCTACACCTTC. Amino acids: CASSFKQGYGYTF. The J gene is TRBJ1-2, the V gene TRBV11-2, with D tentatively TRBD1 (6 bases). This CDR3 contains 13 residues. V lost 3 bases, J lost 4 bases, and 9 bases lay in between. CDR1 is SGHAT and CDR2 is FQNNGV in the germline V gene.

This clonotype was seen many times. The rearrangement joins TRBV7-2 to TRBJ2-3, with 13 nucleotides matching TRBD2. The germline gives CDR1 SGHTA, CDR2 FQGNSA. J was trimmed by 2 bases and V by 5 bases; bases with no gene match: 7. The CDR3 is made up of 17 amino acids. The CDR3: CASSRMTSGGNTDTQYF. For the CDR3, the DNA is TGTGCCAGCAGCCGTATGACTAGCGGGGGGAACACAGATACGCAGTATTTT.

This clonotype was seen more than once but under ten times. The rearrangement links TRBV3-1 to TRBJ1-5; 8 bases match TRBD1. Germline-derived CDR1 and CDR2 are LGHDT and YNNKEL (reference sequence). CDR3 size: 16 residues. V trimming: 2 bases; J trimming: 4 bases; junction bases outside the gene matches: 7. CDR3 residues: CASSQMWTGRNQPQHF. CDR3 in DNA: TGTGCCAGCAGCCAAATGTGGACAGGGCGAAATCAGCCCCAGCATTTT.

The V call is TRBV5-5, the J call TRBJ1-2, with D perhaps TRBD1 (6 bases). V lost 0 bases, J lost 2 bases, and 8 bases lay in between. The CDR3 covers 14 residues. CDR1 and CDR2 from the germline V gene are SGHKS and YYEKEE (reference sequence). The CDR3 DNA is TGTGCCAGCAGCTTGGGGACAGCAAACTATGGCTACACCTTC. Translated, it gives CASSLGTANYGYTF.

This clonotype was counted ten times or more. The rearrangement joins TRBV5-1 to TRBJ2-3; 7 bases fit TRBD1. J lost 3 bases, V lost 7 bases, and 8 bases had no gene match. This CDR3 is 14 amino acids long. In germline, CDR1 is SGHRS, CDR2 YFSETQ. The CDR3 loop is CASGQQGWTDTQYF. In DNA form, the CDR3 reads TGCGCCAGCGGTCAACAGGGGTGGACAGATACGCAGTATTTT. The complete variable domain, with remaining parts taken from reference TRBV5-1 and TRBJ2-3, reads KAGVTQTPRYLIKTRGQQVTLSCSPISGHRSVSWYQQTPGQGLQFLFEYFSETQRNKGNFPGRFSGRQFSNSRSEMNVSTLELGDSALYLCASGQQGWTDTQYFGPGTRLTVL.

The CDR3 sequence: CASSLWERGDTGELFF. DNA for the CDR3: TGTGCCAGCAGCTTGTGGGAGCGGGGGGACACCGGGGAGCTGTTTTTT. The chain links TRBV5-6 to TRBJ2-2; 9 bases are a match to TRBD2. The ends lost 1 base at V and 3 bases at J; junction bases unmatched: 4. This CDR3 comprises 16 residues. Germline values: CDR1 SGHDT, CDR2 YYEEEE.

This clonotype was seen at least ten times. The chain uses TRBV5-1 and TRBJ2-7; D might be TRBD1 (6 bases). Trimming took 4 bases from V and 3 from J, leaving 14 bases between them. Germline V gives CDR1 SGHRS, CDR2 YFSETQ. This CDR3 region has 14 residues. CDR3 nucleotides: TGCGCCAGCAGCGCCCGGGGACAAATCTACGAGCAGTACTTC. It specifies CASSARGQIYEQYF.

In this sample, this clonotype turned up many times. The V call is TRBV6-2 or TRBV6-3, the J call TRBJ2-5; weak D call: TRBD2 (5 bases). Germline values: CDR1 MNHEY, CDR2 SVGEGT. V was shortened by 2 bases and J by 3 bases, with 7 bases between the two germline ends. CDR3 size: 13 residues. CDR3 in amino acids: CASSYRTEETQYF. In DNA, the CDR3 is TGTGCCAGCAGTTACAGGACTGAAGAGACCCAGTACTTC.

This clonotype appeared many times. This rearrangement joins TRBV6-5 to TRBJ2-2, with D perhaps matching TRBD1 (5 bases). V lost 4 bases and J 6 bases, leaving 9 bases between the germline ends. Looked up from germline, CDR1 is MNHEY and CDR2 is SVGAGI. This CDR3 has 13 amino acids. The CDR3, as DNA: TGTGCCAGCAGTTTCGACAGCCCCGGGGAGCTGTTTTTT. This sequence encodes CASSFDSPGELFF.

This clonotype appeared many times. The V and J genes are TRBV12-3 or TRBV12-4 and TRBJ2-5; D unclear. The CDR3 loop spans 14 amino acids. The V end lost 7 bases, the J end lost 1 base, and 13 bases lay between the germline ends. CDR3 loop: CASKRRGRQETQYF. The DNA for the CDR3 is TGTGCCAGCAAGAGAAGAGGTCGCCAAGAGACCCAGTACTTC.

The DNA for the CDR3 is TGCAGTGCTAGAGATTGGGGGTCCCCATCCTACAATGAGCAGTTCTTC. The encoded protein is CSARDWGSPSYNEQFF. V is TRBV20-1 and J is TRBJ2-1; possibly TRBD1 or TRBD2 for D (5 bases each). V shed 0 bases and J shed 1 base, with 13 bases lying between them. Germline CDR1 and CDR2: DFQATT and SNEGSKA (reference sequence). This CDR3 contains 16 residues.

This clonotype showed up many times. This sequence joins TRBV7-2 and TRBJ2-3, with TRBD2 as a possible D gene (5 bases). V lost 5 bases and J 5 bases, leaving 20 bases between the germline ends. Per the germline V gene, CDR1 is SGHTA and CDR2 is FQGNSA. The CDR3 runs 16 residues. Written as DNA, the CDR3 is TGTGCCAGCAGCACCCGGGAAGGACCGAGGGTAGATACGCAGTATTTT. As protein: CASSTREGPRVDTQYF.

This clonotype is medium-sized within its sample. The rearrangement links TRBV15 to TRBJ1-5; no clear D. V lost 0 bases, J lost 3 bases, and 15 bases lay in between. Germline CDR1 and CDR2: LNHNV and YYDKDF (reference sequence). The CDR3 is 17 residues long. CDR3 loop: CATSREWAVPFNQPQHF. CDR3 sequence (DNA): TGTGCCACCAGCAGAGAATGGGCCGTTCCGTTCAATCAGCCCCAGCATTTT.

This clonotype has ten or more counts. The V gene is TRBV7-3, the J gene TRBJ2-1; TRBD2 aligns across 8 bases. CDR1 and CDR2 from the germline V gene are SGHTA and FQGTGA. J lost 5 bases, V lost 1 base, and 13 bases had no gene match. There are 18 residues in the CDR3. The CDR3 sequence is CASSLITVFTSGHNEQFF. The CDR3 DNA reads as TGTGCCAGCAGCTTAATTACGGTTTTCACTAGCGGACACAATGAGCAGTTCTTC.

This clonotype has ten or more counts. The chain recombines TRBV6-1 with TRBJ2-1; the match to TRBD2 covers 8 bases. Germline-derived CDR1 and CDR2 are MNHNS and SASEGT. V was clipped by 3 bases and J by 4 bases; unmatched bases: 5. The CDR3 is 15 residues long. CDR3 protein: CASSEAGGDYNEQFF. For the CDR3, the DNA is TGTGCCAGCAGTGAGGCGGGGGGAGATTACAATGAGCAGTTCTTC.

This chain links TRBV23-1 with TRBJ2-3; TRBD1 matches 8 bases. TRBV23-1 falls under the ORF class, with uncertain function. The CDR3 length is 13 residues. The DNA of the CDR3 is TGCGTCTCCAGTCAGGACAGGGCAGATACGCAGTATTTT. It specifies CVSSQDRADTQYF.

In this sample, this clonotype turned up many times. For the CDR3, the DNA is TGCGCCAGCAGCCATCAGGCTTCTGGGGCCAACGTCCTGACTTTC. Its translation: CASSHQASGANVLTF. The chain uses TRBV4-1 and TRBJ2-6; D is unclear. Trimming took 3 bases from V and 1 from J, leaving 7 bases between them. The CDR3 covers 15 residues. Germline V lookup: CDR1 MGHRA, CDR2 YSYEKL.

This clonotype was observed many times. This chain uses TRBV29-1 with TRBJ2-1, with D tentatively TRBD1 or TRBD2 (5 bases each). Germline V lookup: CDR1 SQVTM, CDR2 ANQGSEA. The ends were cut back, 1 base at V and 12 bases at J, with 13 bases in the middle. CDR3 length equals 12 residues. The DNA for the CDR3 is TGCAGCGTTGAAGGAGGGGTTAACGGGCAGTTCTTC. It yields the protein CSVEGGVNGQFF.

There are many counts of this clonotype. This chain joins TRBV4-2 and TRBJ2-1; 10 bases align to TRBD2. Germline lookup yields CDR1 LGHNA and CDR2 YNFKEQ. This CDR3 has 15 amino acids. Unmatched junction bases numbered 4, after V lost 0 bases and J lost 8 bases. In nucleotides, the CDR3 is TGTGCCAGCAGCCAAGAGGCTAGCGGGGGAGATGAGCAGTTCTTC. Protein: CASSQEASGGDEQFF.

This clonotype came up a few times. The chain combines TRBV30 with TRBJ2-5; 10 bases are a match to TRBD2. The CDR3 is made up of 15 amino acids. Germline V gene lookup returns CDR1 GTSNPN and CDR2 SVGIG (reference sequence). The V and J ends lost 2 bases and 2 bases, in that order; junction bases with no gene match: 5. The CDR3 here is CAWSLAGGRQETQYF. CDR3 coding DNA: TGTGCCTGGAGTTTAGCGGGGGGACGTCAAGAGACCCAGTACTTC.

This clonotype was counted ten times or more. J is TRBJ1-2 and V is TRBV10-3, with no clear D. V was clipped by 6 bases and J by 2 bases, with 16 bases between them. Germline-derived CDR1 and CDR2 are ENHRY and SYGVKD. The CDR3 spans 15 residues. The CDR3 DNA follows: TGTGCCATCAGAGAAATAGAGGGATGGAACTATGGCTACACCTTC. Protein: CAIREIEGWNYGYTF.

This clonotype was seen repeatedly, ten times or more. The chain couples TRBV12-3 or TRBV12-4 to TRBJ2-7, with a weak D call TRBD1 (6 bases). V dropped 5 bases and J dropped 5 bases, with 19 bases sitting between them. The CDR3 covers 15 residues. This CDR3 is CASSNSTGPTNEQYF. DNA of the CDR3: TGTGCCAGCAGTAATTCGACAGGACCCACTAACGAGCAGTACTTC.

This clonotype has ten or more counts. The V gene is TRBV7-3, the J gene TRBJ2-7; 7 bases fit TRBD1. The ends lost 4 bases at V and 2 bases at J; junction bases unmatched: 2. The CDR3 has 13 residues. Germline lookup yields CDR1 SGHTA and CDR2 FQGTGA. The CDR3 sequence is CASSSRGPYEQYV. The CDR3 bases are TGTGCCAGCAGCTCTAGGGGGCCCTACGAGCAGTACGTC.